Below are 20 T cell receptor beta chains sequenced from a single sample in a study of T cell responses to AZD1222 COVID-19 vaccine. Clones were sequenced by immunoSEQ multiplex PCR, and TCRdb holds only the in-frame ones, with some missing. The sample has 200,000 to 300,000 clones, 85% to 95% seen once. The sample consisted of peripheral blood, taken on day 0 of AZD1222 vaccination. These receptors were obtained from an adult in good health.

This sequence joins TRBV2 and TRBJ2-2; 11 bases fit TRBD1. Germline values: CDR1 SNHLY, CDR2 FYNNEI. The CDR3 has 16 residues. Trimming at V came to 7 bases and at J to 8 bases, leaving 12 bases not matched to a gene. The DNA of the CDR3 is TGTGCCAGCATTCCCGGACAGGGGGCTGTTCCGGGGGAGCTGTTTTTT. Amino acid sequence: CASIPGQGAVPGELFF.

This chain uses TRBV7-2 with TRBJ2-5, with unresolved D. This CDR3 contains 13 residues. V lost 2 bases and J lost 3, with 7 bases in between. In germline, CDR1 is SGHTA, CDR2 FQGNSA. The CDR3 nucleotides are TGTGCCAGCAGCTTAAGTAAGGAAGAGACCCAGTACTTC. Translation gives CASSLSKEETQYF.

This clone was picked up a small number of times. V is TRBV10-3 and J is TRBJ2-3; perhaps D is TRBD1 or TRBD2 (5 bases each). CDR1 ENHRY and CDR2 SYGVKD come from the germline V gene. The V end was cut by 0 bases, the J end by 5 bases, with 9 bases between. The CDR3 contains 14 residues. In nucleotides, the CDR3 is TGTGCCATCAGTGAGTCGAGGGGTGTAGATACGCAGTATTTT. Amino acids: CAISESRGVDTQYF.

This clone was counted once. This chain links TRBV14 with TRBJ2-7; 7 bases agree with TRBD2. The CDR3 loop spans 14 amino acids. V lost 3 bases to trimming and J lost 5 bases; unmatched junction nucleotides: 7. Germline CDR1 is SGHDN and CDR2 is FVKESK. CDR3 nucleotide sequence: TGTGCCAGCAGCCATTGGGGAGGGCCTAACGAGCAGTACTTC. Its protein is CASSHWGGPNEQYF. The full variable domain, with the rest looked up from reference TRBV14 and TRBJ2-7, is EAGVTQFPSHSVIEKGQTVTLRCDPISGHDNLYWYRRVMGKEIKFLLHFVKESKQDESGMPNNRFLAERTGGTYSTLKVQPAELEDSGVYFCASSHWGGPNEQYFGPGTRLTVT.

The CDR3 DNA is TGTGCCAGCCGGGGTGGGAACACTGAAGCTTTCTTT. Encoded protein: CASRGGNTEAFF. V gene TRBV3-1 (or the pseudogene TRBV3-2) combines with J gene TRBJ1-1; D unclear. The CDR3 totals 12 residues. The germline V gene encodes CDR1 LGHDT and CDR2 YNNKEL (reference sequence). Trimming left V 8 bases short and J 1 base short, with 8 bases between.

The chain has TRBV3-1 (or the pseudogene TRBV3-2) and TRBJ1-2; D is unresolved. This CDR3 is 13 amino acids long. Trimming removed 4 bases at V and 0 bases at J, with 6 bases between. Germline V lookup: CDR1 LGHDT, CDR2 YNNKEL (reference sequence). The CDR3 nucleotides are TGTGCCAGCAGCCCGGACTCTAACTATGGCTACACCTTC. It encodes CASSPDSNYGYTF.

This clone was counted a single time. This rearrangement joins TRBV19 to TRBJ2-1, with D tentatively TRBD2 (7 bases). In germline, CDR1 is LNHDA, CDR2 SQIVND (reference sequence). This CDR3 is built from 15 residues. With 8 bases removed from V and 8 bases from J, the gap between germline ends came to 22 bases. CDR3 amino acids: CASLSGSGRGYEQFF. Here the CDR3 DNA reads TGTGCCAGTCTCTCGGGCTCAGGGAGGGGGTATGAGCAGTTCTTC. The variable domain in full, completed from reference TRBV19 and TRBJ2-1, reads DGGITQSPKYLFRKEGQNVTLSCEQNLNHDAMYWYRQDPGQGLRLIYYSQIVNDFQKGDIAEGYSVSREKKESFPLTVTSAQKNPTAFYLCASLSGSGRGYEQFFGPGTRLTVL.

The chain couples TRBV5-1 to TRBJ2-7, with TRBD2 as a possible D gene (7 bases). Germline V lookup: CDR1 SGHRS, CDR2 YFSETQ. This CDR3 is built from 17 residues. V was trimmed by 0 bases and J by 5 bases, leaving 21 bases between them. CDR3 loop: CASSLGRRGGTNDEQYF. CDR3 nucleotides: TGCGCCAGCAGCTTGGGGAGAAGGGGGGGAACGAACGACGAGCAGTACTTC.

J is TRBJ2-3 and V is TRBV20-1; D is unresolved. V was shortened by 3 bases and J by 10 bases, with 8 bases between the two germline ends. CDR1 is DFQATT and CDR2 is SNEGSKA in the germline V gene (reference sequence). This CDR3 contains 10 residues. Here the CDR3 DNA reads TGCAGTGCTAGGGGCCCTCCGCAGTATTTT. It translates to CSARGPPQYF.

The chain employs TRBV3-1 (or the pseudogene TRBV3-2) and TRBJ1-5; the D is unclear. Germline V gene lookup returns CDR1 LGHDT and CDR2 YNNKEL (reference sequence). V was shortened by 4 bases and J by 4 bases, with 14 bases between the two germline ends. The CDR3 sequence is 15 residues long. The CDR3 is CASSRNSVKNQPQHF. The CDR3 region has the DNA TGTGCCAGCAGCCGAAACAGCGTTAAAAATCAGCCCCAGCATTTT.

V gene TRBV3-1 (or the pseudogene TRBV3-2) combines with J gene TRBJ1-2; 12 nucleotides align to TRBD1. CDR1 and CDR2 from the germline V gene are LGHDT and YNNKEL (reference sequence). V lost 0 bases and J lost 8; bases outside the gene matches: 4. The CDR3 loop spans 15 amino acids. As DNA, the CDR3 is TGTGCCAGCAGCCAAGATGGGACAGGGGGCCGAGGCTACACCTTC. The encoded protein is CASSQDGTGGRGYTF.

The chain uses TRBV3-1 (or the pseudogene TRBV3-2) and TRBJ1-6; D is ambiguous. Trimming stripped 4 bases from V and 10 bases from J, with 11 bases between. CDR1 and CDR2 from the germline V gene are LGHDT and YNNKEL (reference sequence). CDR3 length equals 13 residues. This chain's CDR3 is CASSPETRSPLHF. CDR3 nucleotides: TGTGCCAGCAGCCCCGAGACCCGGTCACCCCTCCACTTT.

This clone was counted only a few times. This chain connects TRBV7-2 to TRBJ2-1, with a tentative D call TRBD1 (6 bases). The CDR3 has 14 amino acids. The germline CDR1 and CDR2 sequences are SGHTA and FQGNSA. V was cut by 8 bases and J by 4 bases, with 15 bases left in between. CDR3 nucleotides: TGTGCCAGCCCCTTTCCAACAGGGTACAATGAGCAGTTCTTC. Translation gives CASPFPTGYNEQFF. Full variable domain (rest looked up from reference TRBV7-2 and TRBJ2-1): GAGVSQSPSNKVTEKGKDVELRCDPISGHTALYWYRQSLGQGLEFLIYFQGNSAPDKSGLPSDRFSAERTGGSVSTLTIQRTQQEDSAVYLCASPFPTGYNEQFFGPGTRLTVL.

There are a few counts of this clone. The rearrangement links TRBV19 to TRBJ1-1, with TRBD1 identical over 11 bases. This CDR3 is 16 amino acids long. Trimming removed 3 bases from V and 5 bases from J; junction bases left unmatched: 8. CDR1 is LNHDA and CDR2 is SQIVND in the germline V gene (reference sequence). CDR3 sequence: CASSMFRTGGRTEAFF. The CDR3 nucleotides read TGTGCCAGTAGTATGTTTAGGACAGGGGGCCGGACTGAAGCTTTCTTT.

The chain joins TRBV6-2 or TRBV6-3 to TRBJ2-3, with a possible D match to TRBD2 (5 bases). V lost 5 bases and J 2 bases, leaving 11 bases between the germline ends. The CDR3 has 14 residues. The V gene's germline CDR1 is MNHEY and CDR2 SVGEGT. The CDR3 coding sequence is TGTGCCAGCAGTGGAGGTCCCCACACAGATACGCAGTATTTT. Translated, it gives CASSGGPHTDTQYF.

The genes are TRBV7-2 and TRBJ2-7; TRBD1 matches at 7 bases. V lost 5 bases to trimming and J lost 4 bases; unmatched junction nucleotides: 8. Germline V gives CDR1 SGHTA, CDR2 FQGNSA. CDR3 length equals 14 residues. This chain's CDR3 is CASSVGTAIYEQYF. CDR3 nucleotides: TGTGCCAGCAGCGTCGGGACAGCTATTTACGAGCAGTACTTC.

The V call is TRBV20-1, the J call TRBJ1-4; D is uncertain. Trimming removed 5 bases from V and 14 bases from J, with 15 bases in between. The CDR3 loop spans 11 amino acids. Germline V CDR1 and CDR2: DFQATT, SNEGSKA (reference sequence). The CDR3 here is CSAPAYTGLFF. Written as DNA, the CDR3 is TGCAGTGCTCCCGCTTACACCGGGCTGTTTTTT.

The V gene is TRBV29-1, the J gene TRBJ2-7; the match to TRBD1 covers 8 bases. The CDR3 sequence is 13 residues long. From germline, CDR1 is SQVTM and CDR2 ANQGSEA. The V and J ends lost 0 bases and 3 bases, in that order; junction bases with no gene match: 1. CDR3 DNA sequence: TGCAGCGTTGAAGACGACAGGGGCTACGAGCAGTACTTC. This codes for CSVEDDRGYEQYF.

The chain joins TRBV4-3 to TRBJ1-4, with D perhaps matching TRBD1 (5 bases). Germline-derived CDR1 and CDR2 are LGHNA and YSLEER. The CDR3 runs to 16 residues. Trimming took 0 bases from V and 2 from J, leaving 10 bases between them. The CDR3 loop is CASSQDGGKTNEKLFF. The CDR3 DNA follows: TGCGCCAGCAGCCAAGATGGGGGGAAGACTAATGAAAAACTGTTTTTT.

The chain uses TRBV7-9 and TRBJ1-6; 9 nucleotides align to TRBD1. The length of the CDR3 is 17 residues. Germline assignment: CDR1 SEHNR and CDR2 FQNEAQ (reference sequence). Trimming removed 5 bases from V and 5 bases from J; junction bases left unmatched: 10. CDR3 coding DNA: TGTGCCAGCAGCGAGTCTGACAGGGGGATGGATAATTCACCCCTCCACTTT. Amino acid sequence: CASSESDRGMDNSPLHF.